This passage covers 2 T cell receptor beta chains from one sample sequenced in a study of T cells in Graves' hyperthyroidism and ophthalmopathy. Researchers amplified the TCR beta CDR3 regions from RNA transcripts. HTBI primers were used for first-round RT-PCR of the TCR CDR3. Via MiXCR, TCRdb re-called the multiplex PCR reads, giving one row per CDR3 protein. The sample lists about 52,000 distinct CDR3 sequences, over 40% occurring once. The sequenced sample consisted of blood. These receptors came from a woman in her forties or fifties with Graves' ophthalmopathy.

In this sample, this clonotype turned up many times. The rearrangement joins TRBV10-3 to TRBJ2-3; D is tentatively TRBD1 or TRBD2 (6 bases each). The V gene lost 9 bases and the J gene lost 3 bases, with 22 bases spanning the gap. Germline values: CDR1 ENHRY, CDR2 SYGVKD. The CDR3 covers 16 residues. DNA of the CDR3: TGTGCCATGAAGGGGGGCGCGTCAGGTGTGACAGATACGCAGTATTTT. Its translation is CAMKGGASGVTDTQYF.

In this sample, this clonotype turned up many times. This chain connects TRBV19 to TRBJ2-3, with D possibly called TRBD1 or TRBD2 (5 bases each). The CDR3 sequence is 14 residues long. Deletions cut 4 bases from V and 4 bases from J, with 12 bases between. Germline values: CDR1 LNHDA, CDR2 SQIVND (reference sequence). CDR3 nucleotides: TGTGCCAGTAGTAGGGAGACAGAAGCAGATACGCAGTATTTT. It encodes CASSRETEADTQYF.